This entry lists 11 T cell receptor beta chains sequenced from one sample in a study of CD8+ T cells in alopecia areata. Investigators isolated RNA and reverse transcribed it into cDNA to act as the sequencing template. Profiling relied on immunoSEQ multiplex PCR, and the TCRdb table lists in-frame clones only, not all of them. Of roughly 130,000 clones listed, roughly three fifths are singletons. This sample comprised CD4+ T cells sorted from blood, obtained at week 0. The receptors derive from a human donor with alopecia areata.

This sequence joins TRBV5-1 and TRBJ2-5; D could derive from TRBD1 or TRBD2 (5 bases each). Trimming pared 5 bases from V and 1 base from J, leaving 12 bases between. The CDR3 has 14 amino acids. Germline CDR1 reads SGHRS; CDR2 reads YFSETQ. CDR3 nucleotide sequence: TGCGCCAGCAGTCCGGGTGGGACCCAAGAGACCCAGTACTTC. Its translation is CASSPGGTQETQYF.

This clone was recorded a few times. This chain joins TRBV5-1 and TRBJ2-6; TRBD1 or TRBD2 may be the D gene (5 bases each). In germline, CDR1 is SGHRS, CDR2 YFSETQ. The CDR3 totals 17 residues. Between the trimmed V and J ends, which lost 3 bases and 4 bases, there was a span of 17 bases. The CDR3 here is CASSSGADLGGANVLTF. CDR3 nucleotide sequence: TGCGCCAGCAGCTCCGGGGCGGATTTAGGAGGGGCCAACGTCCTGACTTTC.

The DNA for the CDR3 is TGTGCCAGCATGGACAGGGCACTGGGGACTGAAGCTTTCTTT. It yields the protein CASMDRALGTEAFF. This sequence joins TRBV2 and TRBJ1-1; 8 nucleotides agree with TRBD1. Germline assignment: CDR1 SNHLY and CDR2 FYNNEI. The V gene end was trimmed by 7 bases and the J gene end by 5 bases; junction bases not matched to a gene: 9. The CDR3 totals 14 residues.

The chain couples TRBV28 to TRBJ2-1; D call uncertain. CDR1 and CDR2 (germline): MDHEN, SYDVKM. The CDR3 has 13 amino acids. V lost 3 bases and J lost 4, with 7 bases in between. CDR3 in DNA: TGTGCCAGCAGTTTTGGACGGTACAATGAGCAGTTCTTC. It translates to CASSFGRYNEQFF.

V is TRBV6-6 and J is TRBJ2-5, with 9 bases identical to TRBD2. Germline assignment: CDR1 MNHNY and CDR2 SVGAGI (reference sequence). The length of the CDR3 is 14 residues. The V gene end was trimmed by 2 bases and the J gene end by 4 bases; junction bases not matched to a gene: 2. This CDR3 reads CASSYAGGPETQYF. As DNA, the CDR3 is TGTGCCAGCAGTTACGCGGGGGGGCCAGAGACCCAGTACTTC.

This chain uses TRBV5-1 with TRBJ2-2, with D possibly being TRBD1 (6 bases). V lost 2 bases and J lost 2, with 10 bases in between. The CDR3 length is 15 residues. Germline V gene lookup returns CDR1 SGHRS and CDR2 YFSETQ. The CDR3 region has the DNA TGCGCCAGCAGCTTCACGGGACACAACACCGGGGAGCTGTTTTTT. It codes for CASSFTGHNTGELFF. Drawing the rest from reference TRBV5-1 and TRBJ2-2, the complete variable domain is KAGVTQTPRYLIKTRGQQVTLSCSPISGHRSVSWYQQTPGQGLQFLFEYFSETQRNKGNFPGRFSGRQFSNSRSEMNVSTLELGDSALYLCASSFTGHNTGELFFGEGSRLTVL.

The rearrangement joins TRBV6-5 to TRBJ2-3; 8 bases line up with TRBD2. Losses at the gene ends were 6 bases for V and 1 base for J; bases not matched to a gene: 0. The germline V gene has CDR1 MNHEY and CDR2 SVGAGI. The CDR3 totals 13 residues. The CDR3 nucleotides are TGTGCCAGCAGGACTAGCGGCACAGATACGCAGTATTTT. Translation: CASRTSGTDTQYF.

J is TRBJ2-7 and V is TRBV30; the match to TRBD1 covers 10 bases. Germline V gives CDR1 GTSNPN, CDR2 SVGIG (reference sequence). J gave up 6 bases and V 1 base, and 3 bases lay outside the gene matches. The CDR3 has 13 amino acids. The CDR3 is CAWSEGQGSEQYF. CDR3 DNA sequence: TGTGCCTGGAGTGAGGGACAGGGGAGCGAGCAGTACTTC.

The chain joins TRBV9 to TRBJ1-2; 10 bases are a match to TRBD1. The CDR3 extends over 15 amino acids. V lost 3 bases to trimming and J lost 5 bases; unmatched junction nucleotides: 7. The germline V gene has CDR1 SGDLS and CDR2 YYNGEE. DNA for the CDR3: TGTGCCAGCAGCGCAGGGGGACAGGGGTATTATGGCTACACCTTC. Translation: CASSAGGQGYYGYTF.

The V call is TRBV27, the J call TRBJ2-3; TRBD1 might be the D (6 bases). The germline CDR1 and CDR2 sequences are MNHEY and SMNVEV (reference sequence). This CDR3 has 15 residues. Trimming left V 3 bases short and J 0 bases short, with 10 bases between. The CDR3 protein is CASSFGTTSTDTQYF. The CDR3 DNA is TGTGCCAGCAGTTTCGGGACAACCAGCACAGATACGCAGTATTTT.

The chain is built from TRBV5-1 and TRBJ2-1; D is unresolved. This CDR3 comprises 13 residues. Germline assignment: CDR1 SGHRS and CDR2 YFSETQ. V dropped 2 bases and J dropped 6 bases, with 9 bases sitting between them. CDR3 sequence reads: CASSFSSSNEQFF. The DNA of the CDR3 is TGCGCCAGCAGCTTCAGCAGCTCCAATGAGCAGTTCTTC.